The 30 T cell receptor beta chains reported below all come from one sample, sequenced in a study of Ad26.COV2.S vaccination and SARS-CoV-2 variants. Profiled with immunoSEQ multiplex PCR; TCRdb holds only in-frame clones, not every one. Of over 400,000 clones listed, about 88% were seen once; the top ten hold around 2.5%. Treatment specified: some 20 received Ad26.COV2.S at low or high dose, single or two shots; roughly five received placebo; per-sample allocation not given. Collection of samples fell on day 63 after the first vaccine or placebo injection. This specimen consisted of peripheral blood, obtained in a trial of Ad26.COV2.S vaccine versus placebo. These receptors were collected from a person aged 18 to 59 who received the Ad26.COV2.S COVID-19 vaccine or a placebo.

This clone has just one count. The V and J genes are TRBV5-1 and TRBJ2-1; D is unresolved. Per the germline V gene, CDR1 is SGHRS and CDR2 is YFSETQ. V lost 0 bases, J lost 6 bases, and 13 bases lay in between. The CDR3 has 15 residues. This CDR3 reads CASSLGGMGFNEQFF. CDR3 sequence (DNA): TGCGCCAGCAGCTTGGGAGGAATGGGGTTCAATGAGCAGTTCTTC.

This chain uses TRBV4-3 with TRBJ2-7; D is undetermined. The germline CDR1 and CDR2 sequences are LGHNA and YSLEER. CDR3 size: 13 residues. Trimming cost V 3 bases and J 6 bases, with 12 bases left between them. The CDR3: CASSHTTIGEQYF. The CDR3 DNA follows: TGCGCCAGCAGCCATACCACTATAGGCGAGCAGTACTTC.

The chain recombines TRBV5-1 with TRBJ2-7; tentatively, D is TRBD2 (5 bases). Germline loops: CDR1 SGHRS, CDR2 YFSETQ. This CDR3 region has 15 residues. V was cut by 0 bases and J by 3 bases, with 13 bases left in between. CDR3 DNA: TGCGCCAGCAGCTTGGTTGTAGGGAGCGGCTACGAGCAGTACTTC. It codes for CASSLVVGSGYEQYF.

This rearrangement joins TRBV18 to TRBJ2-3; 14 nucleotides line up with TRBD2. With V trimmed by 2 bases and J by 3 bases, 7 bases remained unmatched. The CDR3 is 18 residues long. Germline V gene data show CDR1 as KGHSH and CDR2 as LQKENI. The CDR3 here is CASSPSGTSGSWTDTQYF. The CDR3 region has the DNA TGTGCCAGCTCACCATCCGGGACTAGCGGGAGCTGGACAGATACGCAGTATTTT.

The chain combines TRBV19 with TRBJ2-2; D unclear. V shed 7 bases and J shed 6 bases, with 12 bases lying between them. Per the germline V gene, CDR1 is LNHDA and CDR2 is SQIVND (reference sequence). The length of the CDR3 is 13 residues. The CDR3 nucleotides are TGTGCCAGTAAGACTCTGCGAGCCGGGGAGCTGTTTTTT. Protein sequence: CASKTLRAGELFF.

The chain recombines TRBV24-1 with TRBJ1-5, with 10 nucleotides matching TRBD1. Unmatched junction bases numbered 3, after V lost 5 bases and J lost 0 bases. The CDR3 length is 16 residues. The germline V gene has CDR1 KGHDR and CDR2 SFDVKD. The CDR3 DNA sequence: TGTGCCACCAGTGGGGACAGGGGCGATAGCAATCAGCCCCAGCATTTT. This encodes CATSGDRGDSNQPQHF.

V is TRBV28 and J is TRBJ1-1, with D tentatively TRBD1 (5 bases). The CDR3 totals 16 residues. V lost 2 bases and J 1 base, leaving 14 bases between the germline ends. Germline V lookup: CDR1 MDHEN, CDR2 SYDVKM. CDR3 coding DNA: TGTGCCAGCAGTTTACCAGTAGGGGCAGCGAACACTGAAGCTTTCTTT. Its protein is CASSLPVGAANTEAFF. The full variable domain, completed using reference TRBV28 and TRBJ1-1, is DVKVTQSSRYLVKRTGEKVFLECVQDMDHENMFWYRQDPGLGLRLIYFSYDVKMKEKGDIPEGYSVSREKKERFSLILESASTNQTSMYLCASSLPVGAANTEAFFGQGTRLTVV.

The chain employs TRBV19 and TRBJ1-2, with a tentative D call TRBD1 (5 bases). This CDR3 is 14 amino acids long. Trimming stripped 5 bases from V and 4 bases from J, with 14 bases between. Germline CDR1 is LNHDA and CDR2 is SQIVND (reference sequence). In nucleotides, the CDR3 is TGTGCCAGTAGTCGGGCCGGGACCGCCTATGGCTACACCTTC. Its translation is CASSRAGTAYGYTF.

Turning to this clone: Other DNA sequences in the sample encode the same CDR3. The J gene is TRBJ1-3, the V gene TRBV5-4; a weak D match, TRBD1 (6 bases). CDR3 size: 14 residues. Germline values: CDR1 SGHNT, CDR2 YYREEE (reference sequence). The germline V and J ends were trimmed by 2 bases and 1 base, with 7 bases remaining between them. The CDR3 here is CASSLGGSGNTIYF. CDR3 coding DNA: TGTGCCAGCAGCTTAGGGGGATCTGGAAACACCATATATTTT. The full variable domain, in which reference TRBV5-4 and TRBJ1-3 provide the parts outside the CDR3, is ETGVTQSPTHLIKTRGQQVTLRCSSQSGHNTVSWYQQALGQGPQFIFQYYREEENGRGNFPPRFSGLQFPNYSSELNVNALELDDSALYLCASSLGGSGNTIYFGEGSWLTVV.

The chain carries TRBV15 and TRBJ2-2, with D perhaps TRBD1 (6 bases). Trimming cost V 0 bases and J 3 bases, with 11 bases left between them. CDR1 is LNHNV and CDR2 is YYDKDF in the germline V gene (reference sequence). The CDR3 has 16 amino acids. CDR3 coding DNA: TGTGCCACCAGCAGAGATCTGGGGGCCTACACCGGGGAGCTGTTTTTT. Protein product: CATSRDLGAYTGELFF.

This clone was counted once. The chain uses TRBV9 and TRBJ1-1; 9 nucleotides align to TRBD1. CDR3 length: 15 amino acids. V dropped 3 bases and J dropped 5; count of bases not matched to a gene: 8. Germline V CDR1 and CDR2: SGDLS, YYNGEE. The CDR3 DNA reads as TGTGCCAGCAGCGACGGGACAGGGAGAAGGACTGAAGCTTTCTTT. Translated, it gives CASSDGTGRRTEAFF.

The chain combines TRBV19 with TRBJ1-2; D is undetermined. The V gene's germline CDR1 is LNHDA and CDR2 SQIVND (reference sequence). V was pared by 3 bases and J by 4 bases, with 9 bases between. The CDR3 loop spans 13 amino acids. The CDR3 here is CASSISGPYGYTF. CDR3 bases: TGTGCCAGTAGTATTTCAGGCCCCTATGGCTACACCTTC.

The J gene is TRBJ2-3, the V gene TRBV6-6; D is unclear. Germline V gene data show CDR1 as MNHNY and CDR2 as SVGAGI (reference sequence). The CDR3 is 15 amino acids. The V end was cut by 5 bases, the J end by 1 base, with 13 bases between. CDR3 nucleotides: TGTGCCAGCAGTCCCCTTGTAACGGGCACAGATACGCAGTATTTT. Its translation: CASSPLVTGTDTQYF.

This clone was detected only once. The chain has TRBV3-1 (or the pseudogene TRBV3-2) and TRBJ2-3; D may correspond to TRBD1 or TRBD2 (5 bases each). V shed 3 bases and J shed 2 bases, with 12 bases lying between them. CDR3 size: 15 residues. Germline CDR1 reads LGHDT; CDR2 reads YNNKEL (reference sequence). The CDR3 region is CASSHVGVDTDTQYF. The CDR3 DNA is TGTGCCAGCAGCCACGTGGGGGTCGACACAGATACGCAGTATTTT.

This chain uses TRBV18 with TRBJ1-6; D is ambiguous. Between the trimmed V and J ends, which lost 3 bases and 5 bases, there was a span of 14 bases. The CDR3 has 16 amino acids. Germline lookup yields CDR1 KGHSH and CDR2 LQKENI. This CDR3 is CASSPTQTDHNSPLHF. In DNA form, the CDR3 reads TGTGCCAGCTCACCTACCCAGACGGACCATAATTCACCCCTCCACTTT.

The V and J genes are TRBV7-3 and TRBJ2-2; D gene ambiguous. Trimming pared 5 bases from V and 5 bases from J, leaving 15 bases between. Germline V CDR1 and CDR2: SGHTA, FQGTGA. The CDR3 has 15 amino acids. In nucleotides, the CDR3 is TGTGCCAGCAGCCCCGGGCCATTGTTGACCGGGGAGCTGTTTTTT. It yields the protein CASSPGPLLTGELFF.

The V call is TRBV28, the J call TRBJ1-5, with 7 bases lining up with TRBD1. The CDR3 is 16 residues long. J lost 3 bases, V lost 2 bases, and 7 bases had no gene match. CDR1 and CDR2 from the germline V gene are MDHEN and SYDVKM. The CDR3 spells CASSLGRDRDNQPQHF. The CDR3 coding sequence is TGTGCCAGCAGTTTAGGCAGGGACAGAGACAATCAGCCCCAGCATTTT.

The chain combines TRBV2 with TRBJ2-1, with 7 bases lining up with TRBD1. The junction had 11 bases not matched to a gene; V was cut back by 8 bases and J by 7 bases. The CDR3 is 14 amino acids. Germline assignment: CDR1 SNHLY and CDR2 FYNNEI. CDR3 sequence reads: CASCERETGNEQFF. The DNA for the CDR3 is TGTGCCAGCTGCGAAAGGGAGACAGGGAATGAGCAGTTCTTC.

The V call is TRBV10-3, the J call TRBJ2-1; D is unresolved. V gave up 3 bases and J gave up 4 bases, with 7 bases separating them. The CDR3 is 13 residues long. Looked up from germline, CDR1 is ENHRY and CDR2 is SYGVKD. CDR3 protein: CAISDSRYNEQFF. The CDR3 DNA reads as TGTGCCATCAGTGACAGTAGATACAATGAGCAGTTCTTC.

This chain links TRBV18 with TRBJ1-5; TRBD1 is a possible D gene (5 bases). This CDR3 has 16 amino acids. Per the germline V gene, CDR1 is KGHSH and CDR2 is LQKENI. Trimming took off 0 bases at V and 3 bases at J, with 12 bases between the two ends. Written as DNA, the CDR3 is TGTGCCAGCTCACCACCGGGGGGGAGGATCAATCAGCCCCAGCATTTT. The encoded protein is CASSPPGGRINQPQHF.

V usage is TRBV6-1 and J usage is TRBJ2-7, with 10 bases lining up with TRBD2. The length of the CDR3 is 15 residues. V lost 1 base and J lost 6; bases outside the gene matches: 6. Per germline, CDR1 MNHNS and CDR2 SASEGT. CDR3 protein: CASSEVSSGSSEQYV. CDR3 coding DNA: TGTGCCAGCAGTGAAGTTTCTAGCGGGAGCTCCGAGCAGTACGTC.

The chain carries TRBV2 and TRBJ1-5; the match to TRBD1 covers 7 bases. Germline CDR1 is SNHLY and CDR2 is FYNNEI. V dropped 6 bases and J dropped 7; count of bases not matched to a gene: 9. The CDR3 extends over 14 amino acids. CDR3 region: CASRGQTDRQPQHF. The CDR3 nucleotides are TGTGCCAGCAGGGGACAGACGGATCGGCAGCCCCAGCATTTT.

This clone appeared a few times. This chain links TRBV7-9 with TRBJ2-3; perhaps TRBD2 as D (5 bases). Germline V gives CDR1 SEHNR, CDR2 FQNEAQ (reference sequence). Trimming removed 1 base from V and 8 bases from J, with 10 bases in between. The CDR3 runs 13 residues. This chain's CDR3 is CASSLGEGGTQYF. For the CDR3, the DNA is TGTGCCAGCAGCTTAGGGGAAGGAGGTACGCAGTATTTT.

For the CDR3, the DNA is TGTGCCTGGGGAATGTATGCGTGGCCCCTGAACACTGAAGCTTTCTTT. It is translated as CAWGMYAWPLNTEAFF. The genes are TRBV30 and TRBJ1-1; the D is unclear. Germline-derived CDR1 and CDR2 are GTSNPN and SVGIG (reference sequence). The ends were cut back, 5 bases at V and 0 bases at J, with 19 bases in the middle. The CDR3 runs to 16 residues.

The table lists this clone with a count of one. The chain carries TRBV6-4 and TRBJ2-7, with 8 bases matching TRBD2. The CDR3 has 19 residues. The V gene's germline CDR1 is MRHNA and CDR2 SNTAGT. V was pared by 2 bases and J by 6 bases, with 21 bases of the junction left unmatched. The CDR3 is CASSDGWLGIAGPAREQYV. In DNA, the CDR3 is TGTGCCAGCAGTGACGGGTGGTTGGGAATAGCGGGACCCGCCCGCGAGCAGTACGTC.

The rearrangement uses TRBV5-5 and TRBJ2-7; 10 positions match TRBD2. There are 17 residues in the CDR3. The germline V gene has CDR1 SGHKS and CDR2 YYEKEE (reference sequence). V lost 0 bases to trimming and J lost 3 bases; unmatched junction nucleotides: 9. CDR3 nucleotide sequence: TGTGCCAGCAGCTTGGCAGGCCTAGCGGGAGAGTACTACGAGCAGTACTTC. It yields the protein CASSLAGLAGEYYEQYF.

This chain connects TRBV6-5 to TRBJ1-1; D not certain. The V end was cut by 5 bases, the J end by 3 bases, with 13 bases between. Germline CDR1 MNHEY, CDR2 SVGAGI. The CDR3 length is 14 residues. DNA of the CDR3: TGTGCCAGCAGTCTTAGTTCGGTATACACTGAAGCTTTCTTT. Its protein product is CASSLSSVYTEAFF.

This sequence joins TRBV29-1 and TRBJ1-2; 8 bases align to TRBD1. The CDR3 is 14 residues long. Germline V CDR1 and CDR2: SQVTM, ANQGSEA. V was clipped by 4 bases and J by 4 bases; unmatched bases: 8. The CDR3 here is CSVARQGASYGYTF. The DNA for the CDR3 is TGCAGCGTTGCTAGGCAGGGGGCGAGCTATGGCTACACCTTC.

The rearrangement links TRBV3-1 (or the pseudogene TRBV3-2) to TRBJ2-5; 14 bases line up with TRBD2. CDR1 is LGHDT, CDR2 YNNKEL, per germline (reference sequence). The CDR3 length is 18 residues. V shed 0 bases, J shed 2 bases, and the junction held 5 bases outside the gene matches. The CDR3 DNA reads as TGTGCCAGCAGCCAAGATCAGGGACTAGCGGGGGCGCAAGAGACCCAGTACTTC. It yields the protein CASSQDQGLAGAQETQYF.

A word on this clone: Other DNA sequences in this sample translate to the same CDR3. This CDR3 reads CASSLGSGSYEQYV. CDR3 bases: TGTGCCAGCAGCTTAGGCTCGGGGTCCTACGAGCAGTACGTC. The J gene is TRBJ2-7, the V gene TRBV7-9; tentative D call: TRBD2 (5 bases). V was clipped by 1 base and J by 1 base, with 8 bases between them. In germline, CDR1 is SEHNR, CDR2 FQNEAQ (reference sequence). The CDR3 runs to 14 residues.